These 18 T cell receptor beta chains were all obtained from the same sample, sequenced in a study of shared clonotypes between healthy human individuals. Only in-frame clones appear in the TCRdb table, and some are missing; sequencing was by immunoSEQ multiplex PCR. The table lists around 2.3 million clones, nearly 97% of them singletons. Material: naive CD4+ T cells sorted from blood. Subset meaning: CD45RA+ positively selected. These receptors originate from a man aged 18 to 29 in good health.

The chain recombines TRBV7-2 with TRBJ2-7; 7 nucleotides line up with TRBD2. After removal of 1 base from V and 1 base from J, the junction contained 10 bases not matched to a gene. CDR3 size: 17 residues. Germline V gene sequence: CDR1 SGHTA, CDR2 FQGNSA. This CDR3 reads CASSLVSVASGSYEQYF. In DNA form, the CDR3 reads TGTGCCAGCAGCTTAGTTTCTGTCGCTAGCGGATCCTACGAGCAGTACTTC.

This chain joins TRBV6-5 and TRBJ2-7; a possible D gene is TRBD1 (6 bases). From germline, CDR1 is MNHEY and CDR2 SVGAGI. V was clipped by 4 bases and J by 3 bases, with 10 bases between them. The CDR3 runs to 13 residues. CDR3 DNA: TGTGCCAGCAGTTTGGGACACCTCTACGAGCAGTACTTC. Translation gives CASSLGHLYEQYF.

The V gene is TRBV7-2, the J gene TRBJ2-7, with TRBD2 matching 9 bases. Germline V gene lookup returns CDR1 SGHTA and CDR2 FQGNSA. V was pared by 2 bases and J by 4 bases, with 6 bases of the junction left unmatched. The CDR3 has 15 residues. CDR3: CASSLSASGKYEQYF. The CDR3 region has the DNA TGTGCCAGCAGCTTATCGGCTAGCGGGAAGTACGAGCAGTACTTC.

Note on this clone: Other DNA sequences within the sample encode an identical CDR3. Here the CDR3 DNA reads TGCGCCAGCAGCTTGGGCAGGGTTAACACCGGGGAGCTGTTTTTT. It codes for CASSLGRVNTGELFF. This chain uses TRBV5-1 with TRBJ2-2; weak D call: TRBD1 (5 bases). From germline, CDR1 is SGHRS and CDR2 YFSETQ. V lost 0 bases and J lost 2, with 8 bases in between. The CDR3 is 15 amino acids.

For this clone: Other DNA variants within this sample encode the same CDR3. The CDR3 loop reads CASSPTDSTDTQYF. The CDR3 DNA reads TGCGCCAGCAGCCCGACAGATAGCACAGATACGCAGTATTTT. The V call is TRBV5-1, the J call TRBJ2-3; a weak D match, TRBD1 (5 bases). The length of the CDR3 is 14 residues. Per germline, CDR1 SGHRS and CDR2 YFSETQ. Trimming pared 4 bases from V and 0 bases from J, leaving 9 bases between.

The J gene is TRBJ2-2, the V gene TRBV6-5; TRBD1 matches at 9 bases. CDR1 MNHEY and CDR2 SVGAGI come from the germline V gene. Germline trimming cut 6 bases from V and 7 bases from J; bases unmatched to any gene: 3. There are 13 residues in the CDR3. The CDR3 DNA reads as TGTGCCAGCAGAGGACAGGGGAACGGGGAGCTGTTTTTT. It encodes CASRGQGNGELFF.

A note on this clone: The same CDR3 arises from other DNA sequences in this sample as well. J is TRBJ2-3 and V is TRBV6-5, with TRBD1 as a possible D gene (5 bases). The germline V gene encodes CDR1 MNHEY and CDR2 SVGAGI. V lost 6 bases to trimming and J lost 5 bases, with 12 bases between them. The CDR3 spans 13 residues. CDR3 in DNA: TGTGCCAGCAGCCGCCAGGGTAGAGATACGCAGTATTTT. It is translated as CASSRQGRDTQYF.

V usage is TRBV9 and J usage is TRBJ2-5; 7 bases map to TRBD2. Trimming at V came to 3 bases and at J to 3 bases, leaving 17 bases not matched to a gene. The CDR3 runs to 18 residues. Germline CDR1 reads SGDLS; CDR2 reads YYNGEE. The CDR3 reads CASSEGLGGGPLKETQYF. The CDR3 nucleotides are TGTGCCAGCAGCGAGGGGCTCGGGGGAGGGCCCCTAAAAGAGACCCAGTACTTC.

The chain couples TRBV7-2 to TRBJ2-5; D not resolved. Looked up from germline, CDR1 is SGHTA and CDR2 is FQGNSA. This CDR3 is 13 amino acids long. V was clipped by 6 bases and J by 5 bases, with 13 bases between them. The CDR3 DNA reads TGTGCCAGCAGTCAAGGGAATTTGGAGACCCAGTACTTC. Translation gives CASSQGNLETQYF.

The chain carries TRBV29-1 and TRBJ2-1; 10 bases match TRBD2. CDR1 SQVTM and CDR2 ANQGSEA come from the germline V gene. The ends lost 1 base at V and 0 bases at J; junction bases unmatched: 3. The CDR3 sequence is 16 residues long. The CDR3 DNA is TGCAGCGTTGAAGGCGGACTAGCGGACTCCTACAATGAGCAGTTCTTC. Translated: CSVEGGLADSYNEQFF.

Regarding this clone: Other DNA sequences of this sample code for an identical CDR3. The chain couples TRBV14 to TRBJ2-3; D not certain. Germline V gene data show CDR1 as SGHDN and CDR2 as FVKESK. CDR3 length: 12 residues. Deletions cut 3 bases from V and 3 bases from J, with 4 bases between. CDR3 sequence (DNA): TGTGCCAGCAGCCAGGAAACAGATACGCAGTATTTT. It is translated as CASSQETDTQYF.

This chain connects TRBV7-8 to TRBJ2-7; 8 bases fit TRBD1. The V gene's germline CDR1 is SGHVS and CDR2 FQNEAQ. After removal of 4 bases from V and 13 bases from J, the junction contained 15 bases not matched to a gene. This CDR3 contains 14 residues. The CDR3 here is CASSYSTSGTGHYF. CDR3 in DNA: TGTGCCAGCAGCTATTCGACCTCCGGGACAGGCCATTACTTC. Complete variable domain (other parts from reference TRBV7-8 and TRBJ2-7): GAGVSQSPRYKVAKRGQDVALRCDPISGHVSLFWYQQALGQGPEFLTYFQNEAQLDKSGLPSDRFFAERPEGSVSTLKIQRTQQEDSAVYLCASSYSTSGTGHYFGPGTRLTVT.

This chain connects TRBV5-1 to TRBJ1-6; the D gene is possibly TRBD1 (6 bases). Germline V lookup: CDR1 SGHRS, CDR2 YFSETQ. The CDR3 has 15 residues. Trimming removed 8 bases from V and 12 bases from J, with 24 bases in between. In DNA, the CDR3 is TGCGCCAGATGGGGGCGGGGGGCCCCCCTAGTACCCCTCCACTTT. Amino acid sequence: CARWGRGAPLVPLHF.

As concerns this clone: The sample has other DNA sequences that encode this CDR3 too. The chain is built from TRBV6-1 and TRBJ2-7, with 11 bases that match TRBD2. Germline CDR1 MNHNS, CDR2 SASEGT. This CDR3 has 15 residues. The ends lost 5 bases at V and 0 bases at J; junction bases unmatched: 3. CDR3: CASSTTSGNSYEQYF. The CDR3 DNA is TGTGCCAGCAGTACGACTAGCGGGAACTCCTACGAGCAGTACTTC.

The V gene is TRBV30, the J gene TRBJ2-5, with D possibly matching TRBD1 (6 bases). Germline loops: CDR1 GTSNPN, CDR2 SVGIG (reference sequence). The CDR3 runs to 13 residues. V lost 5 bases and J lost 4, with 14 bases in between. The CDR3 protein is CAWLPQGRETQYF. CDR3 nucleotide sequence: TGTGCCTGGCTGCCGCAGGGGCGAGAGACCCAGTACTTC. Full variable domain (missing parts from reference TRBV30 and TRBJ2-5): SQTIHQWPATLVQPVGSPLSLECTVEGTSNPNLYWYRQAAGRGLQLLFYSVGIGQISSEVPQNLSASRPQDRQFILSSKKLLLSDSGFYLCAWLPQGRETQYFGPGTRLLVL.

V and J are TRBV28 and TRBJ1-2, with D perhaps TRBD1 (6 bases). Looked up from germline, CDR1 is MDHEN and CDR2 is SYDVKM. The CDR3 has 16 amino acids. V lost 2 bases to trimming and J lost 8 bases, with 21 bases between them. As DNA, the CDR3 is TGTGCCAGCAGTTTAAAAGAGACAGGCCCTTATTTAGGCTACACCTTC. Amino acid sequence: CASSLKETGPYLGYTF.

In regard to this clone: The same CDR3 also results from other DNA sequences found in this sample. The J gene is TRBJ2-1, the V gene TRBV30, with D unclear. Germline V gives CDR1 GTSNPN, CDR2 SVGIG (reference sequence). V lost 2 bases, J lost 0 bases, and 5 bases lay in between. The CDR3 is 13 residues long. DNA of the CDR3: TGTGCCTGGAGTCCTAGCTCCTACAATGAGCAGTTCTTC. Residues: CAWSPSSYNEQFF.

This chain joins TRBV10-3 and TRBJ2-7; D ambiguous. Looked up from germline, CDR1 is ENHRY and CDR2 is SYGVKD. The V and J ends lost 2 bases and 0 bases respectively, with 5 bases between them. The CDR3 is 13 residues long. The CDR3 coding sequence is TGTGCCATCAGTGAGGACGGCTCCTACGAGCAGTACTTC. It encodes CAISEDGSYEQYF.